Listed below are T cell receptor beta chains from one sample, sequenced in a study of glioma-infiltrating T cells after dendritic cell vaccination. Profiling relied on immunoSEQ multiplex PCR, and the TCRdb table lists in-frame clones only, not all of them. The sample carries tens of thousands of clones, around 79% recorded once. The specimen comprised blood, sampled before dendritic cell vaccination. These receptors all come from a human donor with glioblastoma. Each CDR3 is given with its conserved first and last residue. A D gene is named only where the DNA matches it firmly. Clone size is stated in some rows and not others, as once, few, many or a class when expanded.

v_gene: TRBV18
d_gene: .
abundance: once
j_gene: TRBJ1-2
CDR3nt: TGTGCCAGCTCACCACCGTCGGGGTTCTATGGCTACACCTTC
CDR3aa: CASSPPSGFYGYTF

v_gene: TRBV4-2
d_gene: .
abundance: .
j_gene: TRBJ2-6
CDR3nt: TGTGCCAGCAGTCCGTCCGGGGCCAACGTCCTGACTTTC
CDR3aa: CASSPSGANVLTF

v_gene: TRBV7-2
d_gene: TRBD1
abundance: few
j_gene: TRBJ1-4
CDR3nt: TGTGCCAGCAGCCCCCGGGACAGGGGCGAAGATCATGAAAAACTGTTTTTT
CDR3aa: CASSPRDRGEDHEKLFF

v_gene: TRBV28
d_gene: TRBD2
abundance: .
j_gene: TRBJ2-7
CDR3nt: TGTGCCAGCAGTTTTGTAGGCGGGGGCTACGAGCAGTACTTC
CDR3aa: CASSFVGGGYEQYF

v_gene: TRBV30
d_gene: TRBD1
abundance: .
j_gene: TRBJ1-5
CDR3nt: TGTGCCTGGAGTCCAAGGGACAGGGGCTCGGGACAGCCCCAGCATTTT
CDR3aa: CAWSPRDRGSGQPQHF

v_gene: TRBV7-6
d_gene: .
abundance: .
j_gene: TRBJ1-1
CDR3nt: TGTGCCAGCAGCGCACCAGGCGACACTGAAGCTTTCTTT
CDR3aa: CASSAPGDTEAFF

v_gene: TRBV10-3
d_gene: TRBD2
abundance: .
j_gene: TRBJ2-1
CDR3nt: TGTGCCACCGGGACTAGCGGGGAACCTTACAATGAGCAGTTCTTC
CDR3aa: CATGTSGEPYNEQFF

v_gene: TRBV4-3
d_gene: TRBD2
abundance: once
j_gene: TRBJ2-5
CDR3nt: TGCGCCAGCAGCCCAGGACTAGCGGGAGAGACCCAGTACTTC
CDR3aa: CASSPGLAGETQYF

v_gene: TRBV19
d_gene: TRBD2
abundance: .
j_gene: TRBJ2-7
CDR3nt: TGTGCCAGTAGTATTTCGGGGGGAATGGATTACGAGCAGTACTTC
CDR3aa: CASSISGGMDYEQYF

v_gene: TRBV9
d_gene: TRBD1
abundance: .
j_gene: TRBJ1-1
CDR3nt: TGTGCCAGCAGCAAACTACAGGGGGCCAACACTGAAGCTTTCTTT
CDR3aa: CASSKLQGANTEAFF

v_gene: TRBV6-1
d_gene: TRBD1
abundance: .
j_gene: TRBJ2-6
CDR3nt: TGTGCCAGCAGTGAATATCGTGTTCGGCAGGGGGCTTTTGGGGCCAACGTCCTGACTTTC
CDR3aa: CASSEYRVRQGAFGANVLTF

v_gene: TRBV6-1
d_gene: TRBD2
abundance: .
j_gene: TRBJ2-7
CDR3nt: TGTGCCAGCAGGGAACGACCGGGACTAGCCTCATACGAGCAGTACTTC
CDR3aa: CASRERPGLASYEQYF

v_gene: TRBV11-1
d_gene: TRBD2
abundance: .
j_gene: TRBJ2-5
CDR3nt: TGTGCCAGCAGCTTAATGGGTAGCGGGAGGGCCCAAGAGACCCAGTACTTC
CDR3aa: CASSLMGSGRAQETQYF

v_gene: TRBV10-1
d_gene: .
abundance: .
j_gene: TRBJ2-3
CDR3nt: TGCGCCAGCATTCCCGAGCGGGCCTGGCAAGATACGCAGTATTTT
CDR3aa: CASIPERAWQDTQYF

v_gene: TRBV30
d_gene: .
abundance: .
j_gene: TRBJ1-4
CDR3nt: TGTGCCTGGAGCCAAGGAGCCGCAACTAATGAAAAACTGTTTTTT
CDR3aa: CAWSQGAATNEKLFF

v_gene: TRBV6-6
d_gene: TRBD1
abundance: .
j_gene: TRBJ1-1
CDR3nt: TGTGCCAGCAGTTACTCGACAGGGGGCGATGGCACTGAAGCTTTCTTT
CDR3aa: CASSYSTGGDGTEAFF

v_gene: TRBV9
d_gene: .
abundance: .
j_gene: TRBJ2-7
CDR3nt: TGTGCCAGCAGCGCCCGGACAGGGAGGGACGAGCAGTACTTC
CDR3aa: CASSARTGRDEQYF

v_gene: TRBV27
d_gene: .
abundance: .
j_gene: TRBJ2-7
CDR3nt: TGTGCCAGCAGTTTAAGTCCAGAAGCCTACGAGCAGTACTTC
CDR3aa: CASSLSPEAYEQYF

v_gene: TRBV19
d_gene: TRBD2
abundance: once
j_gene: TRBJ2-7
CDR3nt: TGTGCCAGTAGTCCATTGACTAGCGGGAGTTTCGCCTCCGAGCAGTACTTC
CDR3aa: CASSPLTSGSFASEQYF

v_gene: TRBV11-3
d_gene: .
abundance: few
j_gene: TRBJ1-1
CDR3nt: TGTGCCAGCAGCTTAGGCGGTAACACTGAAGCTTTCTTT
CDR3aa: CASSLGGNTEAFF

v_gene: TRBV19
d_gene: .
abundance: .
j_gene: TRBJ2-1
CDR3nt: TGTGCCAGTAGTATAGTTCAGTACAATGAGCAGTTCTTC
CDR3aa: CASSIVQYNEQFF

v_gene: TRBV7-3
d_gene: TRBD2
abundance: .
j_gene: TRBJ2-7
CDR3nt: TGTGCCAGCCGGCTAGCGGACTACGAGCAGTACTTC
CDR3aa: CASRLADYEQYF

v_gene: TRBV6-5
d_gene: TRBD1
abundance: .
j_gene: TRBJ1-5
CDR3nt: TGTGCCAGCATCGAGACAGGGGTGAGTCAGCCCCAGCATTTT
CDR3aa: CASIETGVSQPQHF

v_gene: TRBV5-1
d_gene: .
abundance: .
j_gene: TRBJ2-7
CDR3nt: TGCGCCAGCAGCTTGGTCGGTAGCAGCTACGAGCAGTACTTC
CDR3aa: CASSLVGSSYEQYF

v_gene: TRBV6-1
d_gene: .
abundance: .
j_gene: TRBJ1-2
CDR3nt: TGTGCCAGCAGGCAGGGACTAGTTGGTGGCTACACCTTC
CDR3aa: CASRQGLVGGYTF

v_gene: TRBV10-3
d_gene: .
abundance: .
j_gene: TRBJ2-2
CDR3nt: TGTGCCATCAGCCAGGGGGACTGGAACACCGGGGAGCTGTTTTTT
CDR3aa: CAISQGDWNTGELFF

v_gene: TRBV23-1
d_gene: .
abundance: .
j_gene: TRBJ2-2
CDR3nt: TGCGCCAGCAGTCAATCGGTTGAGGGATGGAGCACCGGGGAGCTGTTTTTT
CDR3aa: CASSQSVEGWSTGELFF

v_gene: TRBV23-1
d_gene: TRBD1
abundance: .
j_gene: TRBJ2-2
CDR3nt: TGCGCCAGCAGTCAATTGGGACAGGAGAACACCGGGGAGCTGTTTTTT
CDR3aa: CASSQLGQENTGELFF

v_gene: TRBV7-2
d_gene: TRBD1
abundance: once
j_gene: TRBJ2-7
CDR3nt: TGTGCCAGCAGCACAAGCCCCCGGCGACAGGGTCCTGCCTACGAGCAGTACTTC
CDR3aa: CASSTSPRRQGPAYEQYF

v_gene: TRBV5-1
d_gene: TRBD1
abundance: .
j_gene: TRBJ2-3
CDR3nt: TGCGCCAGCAGCCCAGGACAGGGGAGCGCAGATACGCAGTATTTT
CDR3aa: CASSPGQGSADTQYF

v_gene: TRBV28
d_gene: TRBD1
abundance: .
j_gene: TRBJ2-1
CDR3nt: TGTGCCAGCAGTTTGGGGGGACAGGGCTATGAGCAGTTCTTC
CDR3aa: CASSLGGQGYEQFF

v_gene: TRBV18
d_gene: TRBD1
abundance: .
j_gene: TRBJ1-2
CDR3nt: TGTGCCAGCTCGCCGGGACAGTCCTACTATGGCTACACCTTC
CDR3aa: CASSPGQSYYGYTF

v_gene: TRBV7-2
d_gene: TRBD1
abundance: .
j_gene: TRBJ1-2
CDR3nt: TGTGCCAGCAGCGATTACAGGGGCGCAAACTATGGCTACACCTTC
CDR3aa: CASSDYRGANYGYTF

v_gene: TRBV6-1
d_gene: TRBD2
abundance: .
j_gene: TRBJ2-7
CDR3nt: TGTGCCAGCAGTGAAGCCGGTTGGAGCGGGAGTTCATGCGAGCAGTACTTC
CDR3aa: CASSEAGWSGSSCEQYF

v_gene: TRBV28
d_gene: .
abundance: once
j_gene: TRBJ2-6
CDR3nt: TGTGCCAGCAGTTCACCACACTCTGGGGCCAACGTCCTGACTTTC
CDR3aa: CASSSPHSGANVLTF

v_gene: TRBV15
d_gene: .
abundance: .
j_gene: TRBJ1-2
CDR3nt: TGTGCCACCAGCAGAGATAAACGAACCAGCTATGGCTACACCTTC
CDR3aa: CATSRDKRTSYGYTF

v_gene: TRBV5-1
d_gene: TRBD1
abundance: .
j_gene: TRBJ2-7
CDR3nt: TGCGCCAGCAGCTTGGTAGGGGACAGCGTCTACGAGCAGTACTTC
CDR3aa: CASSLVGDSVYEQYF

v_gene: TRBV4-1
d_gene: TRBD2
abundance: .
j_gene: TRBJ2-1
CDR3nt: TGCGCCAGCAGCCAACCCCGGATGAGCGGGAGGGCCCTCTACAATGAGCAGTTCTTC
CDR3aa: CASSQPRMSGRALYNEQFF

v_gene: TRBV5-1
d_gene: TRBD1
abundance: .
j_gene: TRBJ2-2
CDR3nt: TGCGCCAGCAGCTCGGACAGGGCCTCCACCGGGGAGCTGTTTTTT
CDR3aa: CASSSDRASTGELFF

v_gene: TRBV9
d_gene: TRBD1
abundance: few
j_gene: TRBJ2-2
CDR3nt: TGTGCCAGCAGGGACCACAAGTTGGGACAGGGGAAAGGGGAGCTGTTTTTT
CDR3aa: CASRDHKLGQGKGELFF

v_gene: TRBV27
d_gene: TRBD2
abundance: .
j_gene: TRBJ2-7
CDR3nt: TGTGCCAGCAGTTTACTGTCCCCGGCTAGCGGAATCTCCTACGAGCAGTACTTC
CDR3aa: CASSLLSPASGISYEQYF

v_gene: TRBV21-1
d_gene: .
abundance: .
j_gene: TRBJ2-3
CDR3nt: TGTGCCAGCAGCAAAGGGCCGGGGCTAGCGGCCACAGATACGCAGTATTTT
CDR3aa: CASSKGPGLAATDTQYF

v_gene: TRBV7-9
d_gene: .
abundance: .
j_gene: TRBJ2-5
CDR3nt: TGTGCCAGCAGCTTATGGGGGCGCGGGGAGACCCAGTACTTC
CDR3aa: CASSLWGRGETQYF

v_gene: TRBV6-4
d_gene: .
abundance: .
j_gene: TRBJ2-1
CDR3nt: TGTGCCAGCAGTGAGGGGGCCTTCGATGAGCAGTTCTTC
CDR3aa: CASSEGAFDEQFF

v_gene: TRBV18
d_gene: .
abundance: once
j_gene: TRBJ2-5
CDR3nt: TGTGCCAGCTCACCTAACTACCAAGAGACCCAGTACTTC
CDR3aa: CASSPNYQETQYF